Presented here are 2 T cell receptor beta chains from one specimen sequenced in a study of control samples from healthy donors and cancer patients. The repertoire was sequenced with immunoSEQ multiplex PCR; TCRdb's copy has only in-frame clones and lacks some. The data hold about 410,000 clones, with roughly 90% observed a single time. The specimen was PBMCs. These receptor sequences come from a man in his forties with head and neck cancer.

The chain is built from TRBV10-3 and TRBJ1-1, with unresolved D. Germline V gene data show CDR1 as ENHRY and CDR2 as SYGVKD. Between the trimmed V and J ends, which lost 0 bases and 3 bases, there was a span of 8 bases. The CDR3 consists of 14 residues. The chain's CDR3 is CAISESRGDTEAFF. Written as DNA, the CDR3 is TGTGCCATCAGTGAGTCTAGAGGCGACACTGAAGCTTTCTTT.

The rearrangement links TRBV5-6 to TRBJ1-4; a possible D gene is TRBD1 (6 bases). Germline V gene sequence: CDR1 SGHDT, CDR2 YYEEEE. The CDR3 runs to 14 residues. Trimming removed 5 bases at V and 7 bases at J, with 15 bases between. CDR3 sequence reads: CASSSTGRGEKLFF. CDR3 coding DNA: TGTGCCAGCAGTTCCACAGGGAGGGGTGAAAAACTGTTTTTT.